Listed here is a single T cell receptor beta chain. What it recognizes is unknown. The sample belongs to a study of radiotherapy plus CTLA-4 blockade in lung cancer. Notes on the study in general: An expansion of tumor-derived TCR clones occurred in blood after radiotherapy plus ipilimumab. Alongside interferon-beta, early blood T cell clone dynamics were reportedly the best predictor of response.

Only in-frame clones appear in the TCRdb table, and some are missing; sequencing was by immunoSEQ multiplex PCR. In the table there are 90,000 or so clones, 86% of which are singletons. Focal radiation was given together with CTLA-4 blockade (ipilimumab) to patients with chemo-refractory metastatic non-small-cell lung cancer. The source was peripheral blood, collected from a patient treated with radiotherapy plus ipilimumab. This TCR came from a human donor with non-small cell lung cancer who had a partial response to radiotherapy plus ipilimumab.

CDR3 nucleotides: TGTGCCAGCAGTTTAGACCGACAGGGTCCTTCTGGGGCCAACGTCCTGACTTTC. Translated: CASSLDRQGPSGANVLTF. The V call is TRBV27, the J call TRBJ2-6, with 7 bases aligning to TRBD1. The CDR3 has 18 amino acids. Trimming removed 2 bases from V and 1 base from J; junction bases left unmatched: 8. The germline V gene has CDR1 MNHEY and CDR2 SMNVEV (reference sequence).